One sample yielded the 21 T cell receptor beta chains listed below, sequenced in a study of blood T cell repertoires in COVID-19. Profiled with immunoSEQ multiplex PCR; TCRdb holds only in-frame clones, not every one. Of approximately 130,000 clones in the sample, around two thirds were seen once. The sample comprised peripheral blood. The receptors stem from a woman aged 70 to 79 with acute or convalescent COVID-19.

The chain carries TRBV10-3 and TRBJ2-7, with TRBD1 matching 8 bases. This CDR3 has 15 amino acids. Germline CDR1 reads ENHRY; CDR2 reads SYGVKD. J lost 6 bases, V lost 2 bases, and 9 bases had no gene match. CDR3 DNA: TGTGCCATCAGTGAGCCCCTGGGGACAGGAGCCGAGCAGTACTTC. This gives the protein CAISEPLGTGAEQYF.

This sequence joins TRBV6-5 and TRBJ1-2; the match to TRBD1 covers 7 bases. V was clipped by 8 bases and J by 6 bases; unmatched bases: 3. The CDR3 is 11 amino acids. Germline CDR1 is MNHEY and CDR2 is SVGAGI. CDR3 nucleotides: TGTGCCAGCGCACAGGGGCATGGCTACACCTTC. Its protein product is CASAQGHGYTF.

The chain employs TRBV2 and TRBJ2-4, with 9 bases aligning to TRBD2. The CDR3 has 12 residues. Trimming took 8 bases from V and 11 from J; bases not matched to a gene: 7. Germline-derived CDR1 and CDR2 are SNHLY and FYNNEI. CDR3 DNA sequence: TGTGCCAGCGGACTAGCGACAGCGGTTCAGTACTTC. Residues: CASGLATAVQYF.

This chain joins TRBV9 and TRBJ1-3; D uncertain. Per germline, CDR1 SGDLS and CDR2 YYNGEE. The V end lost 4 bases, the J end lost 1 base, and 9 bases lay between the germline ends. The CDR3 is 14 residues long. The DNA of the CDR3 is TGTGCCAGCAGCCCCCAGATTTCTGGAAACACCATATATTTT. Translated: CASSPQISGNTIYF.

The rearrangement links TRBV21-1 to TRBJ2-7; the DNA was not used to check the table's D call, TRBD2. TRBV21-1 counts as a pseudogene. The CDR3 spans 11 residues. CDR3: CASSKSGEQYF. For the CDR3, the DNA is TGTGCCAGCAGCAAATCCGGCGAGCAGTACTTC.

Only a few counts were recorded for this clone. The chain is built from TRBV21-1 and TRBJ1-6; TRBD1, the table's D call, lacks a check against the DNA. TRBV21-1 is designated a pseudogene. CDR3 length: 18 residues. The CDR3 DNA follows: TGTGCCAGCAGCAAAGAAGGGGGCAGGGGCCGGGTTAATTCACCCCTCCACTTT. Its translation is CASSKEGGRGRVNSPLHF.

J is TRBJ1-2 and V is TRBV2, with D possibly matching TRBD1 (5 bases). The germline V gene has CDR1 SNHLY and CDR2 FYNNEI. Trimming removed 7 bases at V and 3 bases at J, with 15 bases between. The CDR3 sequence is 14 residues long. As DNA, the CDR3 is TGTGCCAGCAAGGACGCAGGGATGTACTATGGCTACACCTTC. Protein sequence: CASKDAGMYYGYTF. Looking up the rest from reference TRBV2 and TRBJ1-2 gives the full variable domain: EPEVTQTPSHQVTQMGQEVILRCVPISNHLYFYWYRQILGQKVEFLVSFYNNEISEKSEIFDDQFSVERPDGSNFTLKIRSTKLEDSAMYFCASKDAGMYYGYTFGSGTRLTVV.

The J gene is TRBJ2-3, the V gene TRBV6-1; 15 bases match TRBD2. Trimming took 3 bases from V and 1 from J; bases not matched to a gene: 8. Germline V gene lookup returns CDR1 MNHNS and CDR2 SASEGT. CDR3 length equals 19 residues. The CDR3 sequence is CASSDRTSGGAGRTDTQYF. The CDR3 coding sequence is TGTGCCAGCAGTGACCGGACTAGCGGGGGGGCTGGTCGCACAGATACGCAGTATTTT.

This clone was seen once. The rearrangement links TRBV19 to TRBJ2-3; perhaps TRBD2 as D (6 bases). Germline CDR1 LNHDA, CDR2 SQIVND (reference sequence). The CDR3 has 17 amino acids. Trimming shortened V by 5 bases and J by 8 bases, and 26 bases separated the two germline ends. CDR3 sequence: CASSLAVGLPKWGTQYF. The CDR3 DNA follows: TGTGCCAGTAGTCTTGCGGTGGGACTTCCCAAGTGGGGTACGCAGTATTTT.

The genes are TRBV7-8 and TRBJ2-7, with 9 bases lining up with TRBD1. Per germline, CDR1 SGHVS and CDR2 FQNEAQ. J was trimmed by 3 bases and V by 4 bases; bases with no gene match: 1. This CDR3 spans 13 amino acids. The CDR3 DNA sequence: TGTGCCAGCAGCTGGGGACAGGGCTACGAGCAGTACTTC. Protein sequence: CASSWGQGYEQYF.

The chain couples TRBV19 to TRBJ2-2; 8 bases fit TRBD1. The CDR3 sequence is 15 residues long. CDR1 and CDR2 (germline): LNHDA, SQIVND (reference sequence). The J segment lost 5 bases and the V segment lost 5 bases, leaving 7 bases of the junction unmatched. CDR3 protein: CASSPGTGWTGELFF. CDR3 bases: TGTGCCAGTAGTCCAGGGACAGGATGGACCGGGGAGCTGTTTTTT.

V and J are TRBV27 and TRBJ1-1; no reliable D call. Germline loops: CDR1 MNHEY, CDR2 SMNVEV (reference sequence). The V and J ends lost 0 bases and 0 bases respectively, with 8 bases between them. This CDR3 region has 15 residues. CDR3 DNA: TGTGCCAGCAGTTTATCGAGGGCCATGAACACTGAAGCTTTCTTT. Residues: CASSLSRAMNTEAFF.

This sequence joins TRBV5-4 and TRBJ1-6; D gene uncertain. This CDR3 is 14 amino acids long. V lost 1 base, J lost 7 bases, and 9 bases lay in between. The germline V gene encodes CDR1 SGHNT and CDR2 YYREEE (reference sequence). The CDR3 here is CASSLPQVNSPLHF. The CDR3 DNA reads TGTGCCAGCAGCTTGCCTCAGGTCAATTCACCCCTCCACTTT.

As concerns this clone: The same CDR3 can be traced to other DNA sequences in this sample. The CDR3 nucleotides are TGTGCCAGCAGTGAGGGACAGCCAGCTAACTATGGCTACACCTTC. This gives the protein CASSEGQPANYGYTF. The V gene is TRBV6-1, the J gene TRBJ1-2, with 7 bases aligning to TRBD1. J was trimmed by 0 bases and V by 3 bases; bases with no gene match: 4. The CDR3 has 15 amino acids. CDR1 and CDR2 (germline): MNHNS, SASEGT.

CDR3 amino acids: CASKTQQGNQPQHF. DNA for the CDR3: TGTGCCAGTAAGACACAGCAAGGCAATCAGCCCCAGCATTTT. This chain connects TRBV28 to TRBJ1-5; D is uncertain. Germline CDR1 reads MDHEN; CDR2 reads SYDVKM. The CDR3 runs to 14 residues. Trimming cost V 9 bases and J 2 bases, with 14 bases left between them.

V and J are TRBV5-4 and TRBJ2-6; D perhaps matches TRBD2 (5 bases). The CDR3 has 14 amino acids. Trimming left V 0 bases short and J 8 bases short, with 9 bases between. Germline lookup yields CDR1 SGHNT and CDR2 YYREEE (reference sequence). CDR3 residues: CASSLGGLSNVLTF. DNA of the CDR3: TGTGCCAGCAGCTTGGGAGGACTTTCCAACGTCCTGACTTTC. Full variable domain (outside the CDR3, taken from reference TRBV5-4 and TRBJ2-6): ETGVTQSPTHLIKTRGQQVTLRCSSQSGHNTVSWYQQALGQGPQFIFQYYREEENGRGNFPPRFSGLQFPNYSSELNVNALELDDSALYLCASSLGGLSNVLTFGAGSRLTVL.

This chain joins TRBV7-9 and TRBJ2-1; perhaps TRBD1 as D (5 bases). V was shortened by 5 bases and J by 4 bases, with 12 bases between the two germline ends. Germline V CDR1 and CDR2: SEHNR, FQNEAQ (reference sequence). There are 14 residues in the CDR3. The CDR3 sequence: CASSQGSSYNEQFF. The CDR3 DNA reads as TGTGCCAGCAGCCAGGGTTCCTCGTACAATGAGCAGTTCTTC.

The chain combines TRBV3-1 (or the pseudogene TRBV3-2) with TRBJ1-1; TRBD1 matches at 10 bases. V dropped 6 bases and J dropped 1; count of bases not matched to a gene: 5. This CDR3 is built from 15 residues. Germline CDR1 and CDR2: LGHDT and YNNKEL (reference sequence). CDR3 in amino acids: CASSHRTGGNTEAFF. In DNA, the CDR3 is TGTGCCAGCAGTCATAGGACAGGGGGGAACACTGAAGCTTTCTTT.

In the case of this clone: Other DNA sequences from this sample encode an identical CDR3 as well. The chain combines TRBV27 with TRBJ2-7; a possible D gene is TRBD2 (5 bases). The V gene's germline CDR1 is MNHEY and CDR2 SMNVEV (reference sequence). With 2 bases removed from V and 5 bases from J, the gap between germline ends came to 7 bases. The CDR3 spans 12 residues. The CDR3 region is CASSLSGDEQYF. The CDR3 bases are TGTGCCAGCAGTTTAAGCGGCGACGAGCAGTACTTC.

V gene TRBV19 combines with J gene TRBJ1-2, with 8 bases identical to TRBD1. The CDR3 sequence is 15 residues long. V was clipped by 4 bases and J by 7 bases; unmatched bases: 11. The germline gives CDR1 LNHDA, CDR2 SQIVND (reference sequence). CDR3 in DNA: TGTGCCAGTAGTACACACCAGGGGGCTTTGGGTGGCTACACCTTC. This encodes CASSTHQGALGGYTF.

The chain is built from TRBV3-1 (or the pseudogene TRBV3-2) and TRBJ2-5, with 8 positions matching TRBD2. CDR1 LGHDT and CDR2 YNNKEL come from the germline V gene (reference sequence). V lost 0 bases to trimming and J lost 1 base; unmatched junction nucleotides: 7. This CDR3 has 17 amino acids. CDR3 amino acids: CASSQDAAGVPQETQYF. In DNA, the CDR3 is TGTGCCAGCAGCCAAGATGCAGCGGGAGTCCCCCAAGAGACCCAGTACTTC.